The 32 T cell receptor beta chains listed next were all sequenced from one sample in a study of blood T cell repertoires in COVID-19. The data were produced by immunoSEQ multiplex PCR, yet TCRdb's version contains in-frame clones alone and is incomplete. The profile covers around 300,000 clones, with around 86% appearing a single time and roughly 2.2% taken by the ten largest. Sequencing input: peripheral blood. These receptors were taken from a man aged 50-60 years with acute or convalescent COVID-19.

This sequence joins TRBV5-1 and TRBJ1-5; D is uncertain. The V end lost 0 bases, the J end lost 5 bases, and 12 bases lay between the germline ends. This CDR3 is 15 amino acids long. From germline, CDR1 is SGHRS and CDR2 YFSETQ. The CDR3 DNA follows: TGCGCCAGCAGCTTGGAGTCAGGAACCTATCAGCCCCAGCATTTT. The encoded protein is CASSLESGTYQPQHF.

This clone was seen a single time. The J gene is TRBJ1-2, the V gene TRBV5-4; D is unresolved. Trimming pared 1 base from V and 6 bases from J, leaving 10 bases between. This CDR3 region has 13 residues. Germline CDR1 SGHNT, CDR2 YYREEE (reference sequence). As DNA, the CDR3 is TGTGCCAGCAGCTTGTGGCAGGATAATGGCTACACCTTC. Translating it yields CASSLWQDNGYTF.

The CDR3 protein is CASSPDRVSLWTEAFF. DNA of the CDR3: TGCGCCAGCAGCCCGGACAGGGTTTCGTTGTGGACTGAAGCTTTCTTT. The V and J genes are TRBV5-1 and TRBJ1-1; TRBD1 matches at 8 bases. The CDR3 is made up of 16 amino acids. Germline lookup yields CDR1 SGHRS and CDR2 YFSETQ. V lost 4 bases to trimming and J lost 5 bases; unmatched junction nucleotides: 13.

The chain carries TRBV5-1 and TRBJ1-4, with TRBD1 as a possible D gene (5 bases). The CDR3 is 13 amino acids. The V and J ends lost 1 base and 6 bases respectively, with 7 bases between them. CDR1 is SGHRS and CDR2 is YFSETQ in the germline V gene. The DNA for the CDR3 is TGCGCCAGCAGCTTGACAGGTGATGAAAAACTGTTTTTT. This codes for CASSLTGDEKLFF.

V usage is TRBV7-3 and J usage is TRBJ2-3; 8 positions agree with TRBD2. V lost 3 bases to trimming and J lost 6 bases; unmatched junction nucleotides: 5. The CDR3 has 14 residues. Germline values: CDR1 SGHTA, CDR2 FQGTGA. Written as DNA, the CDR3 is TGTGCCAGCAGCTTTTCGGGGGGGCCTGATACGCAGTATTTT. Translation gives CASSFSGGPDTQYF. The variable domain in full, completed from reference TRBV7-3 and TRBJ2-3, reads GAGVSQTPSNKVTEKGKYVELRCDPISGHTALYWYRQSLGQGPEFLIYFQGTGAADDSGLPNDRFFAVRPEGSVSTLKIQRTERGDSAVYLCASSFSGGPDTQYFGPGTRLTVL.

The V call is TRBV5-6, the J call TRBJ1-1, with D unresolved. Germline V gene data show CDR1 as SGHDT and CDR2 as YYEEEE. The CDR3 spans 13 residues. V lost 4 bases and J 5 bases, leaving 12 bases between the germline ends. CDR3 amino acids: CASSPRWQTEAFF. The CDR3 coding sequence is TGTGCCAGCAGCCCTCGTTGGCAAACTGAAGCTTTCTTT.

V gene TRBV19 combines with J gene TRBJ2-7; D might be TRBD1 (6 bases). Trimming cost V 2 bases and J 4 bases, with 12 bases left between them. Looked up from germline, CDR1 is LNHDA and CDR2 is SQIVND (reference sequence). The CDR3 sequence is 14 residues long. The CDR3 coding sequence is TGTGCCAGTAGTATAAACAGGGTCCCTTACGAGCAGTACTTC. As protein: CASSINRVPYEQYF.

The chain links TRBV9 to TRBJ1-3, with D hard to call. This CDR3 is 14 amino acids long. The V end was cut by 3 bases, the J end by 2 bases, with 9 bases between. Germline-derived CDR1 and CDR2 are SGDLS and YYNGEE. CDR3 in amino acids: CASSAADAGNTIYF. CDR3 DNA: TGTGCCAGCAGCGCGGCGGATGCTGGAAACACCATATATTTT.

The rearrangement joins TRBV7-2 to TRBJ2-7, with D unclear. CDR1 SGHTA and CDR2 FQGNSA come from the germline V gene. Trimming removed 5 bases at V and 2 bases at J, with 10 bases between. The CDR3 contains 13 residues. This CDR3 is CASSRRVTYEQYF. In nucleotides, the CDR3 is TGTGCCAGCAGCCGCCGGGTCACCTACGAGCAGTACTTC.

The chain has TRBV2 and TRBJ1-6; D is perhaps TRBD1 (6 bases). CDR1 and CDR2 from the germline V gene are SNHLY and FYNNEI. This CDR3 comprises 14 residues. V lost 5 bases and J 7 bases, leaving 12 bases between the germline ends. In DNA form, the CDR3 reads TGTGCCAGCAGTCGGGGGGCGGGAAATTCACCCCTCCACTTT. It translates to CASSRGAGNSPLHF.

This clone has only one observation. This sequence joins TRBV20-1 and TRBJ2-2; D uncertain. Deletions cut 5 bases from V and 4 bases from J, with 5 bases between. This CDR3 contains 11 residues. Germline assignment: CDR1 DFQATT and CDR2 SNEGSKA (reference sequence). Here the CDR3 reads CSASFTGELFF. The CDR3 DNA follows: TGCAGTGCTTCCTTCACCGGGGAGCTGTTTTTT.

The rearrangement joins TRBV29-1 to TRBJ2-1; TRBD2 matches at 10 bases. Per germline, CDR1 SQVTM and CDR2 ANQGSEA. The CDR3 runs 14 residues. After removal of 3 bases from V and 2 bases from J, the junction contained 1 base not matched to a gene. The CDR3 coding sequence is TGCAGCGTTGATCTAGCGGGGGCCTACAATGAGCAGTTCTTC. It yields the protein CSVDLAGAYNEQFF.

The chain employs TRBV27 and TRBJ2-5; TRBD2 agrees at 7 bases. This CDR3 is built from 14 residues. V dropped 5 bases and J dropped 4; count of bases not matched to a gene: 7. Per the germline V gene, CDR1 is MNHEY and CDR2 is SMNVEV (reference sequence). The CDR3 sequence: CASSTRLAGETQYF. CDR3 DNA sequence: TGTGCCAGCAGTACAAGACTAGCAGGAGAGACCCAGTACTTC.

The CDR3, as DNA: TGTGCCAGCAGTCAGTCGGGACAGGGAGATGGCTACACCTTC. It encodes CASSQSGQGDGYTF. The chain has TRBV6-5 and TRBJ1-2; 9 bases map to TRBD1. CDR3 length: 14 residues. CDR1 MNHEY and CDR2 SVGAGI come from the germline V gene. The V and J ends lost 5 bases and 6 bases, in that order; junction bases with no gene match: 7.

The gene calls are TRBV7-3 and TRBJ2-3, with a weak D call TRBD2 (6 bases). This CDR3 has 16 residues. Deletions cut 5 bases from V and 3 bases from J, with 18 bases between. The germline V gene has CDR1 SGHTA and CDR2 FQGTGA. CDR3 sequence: CASSPSGRAGTDTQYF. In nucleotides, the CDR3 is TGTGCCAGCAGCCCCTCCGGTAGGGCGGGAACAGATACGCAGTATTTT.

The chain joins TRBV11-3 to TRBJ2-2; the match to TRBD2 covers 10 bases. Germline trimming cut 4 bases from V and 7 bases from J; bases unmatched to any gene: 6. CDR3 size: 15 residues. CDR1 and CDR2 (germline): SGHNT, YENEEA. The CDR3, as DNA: TGTGCCAGCAGCTCAGCGGGGGGGCTGGTCGGGGAGCTGTTTTTT. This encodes CASSSAGGLVGELFF.

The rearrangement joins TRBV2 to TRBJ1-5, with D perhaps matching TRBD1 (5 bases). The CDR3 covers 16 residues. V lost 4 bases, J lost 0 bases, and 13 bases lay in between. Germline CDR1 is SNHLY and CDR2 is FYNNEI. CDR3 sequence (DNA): TGTGCCAGCAGTGGGCGACAGCCCTATAGCAATCAGCCCCAGCATTTT. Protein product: CASSGRQPYSNQPQHF.

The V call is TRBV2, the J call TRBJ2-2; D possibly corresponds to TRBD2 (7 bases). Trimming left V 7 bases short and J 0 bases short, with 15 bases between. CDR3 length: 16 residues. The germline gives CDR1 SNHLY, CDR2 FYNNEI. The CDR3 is CASKGEGLTNTGELFF. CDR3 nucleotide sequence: TGTGCCAGCAAGGGGGAGGGACTAACGAACACCGGGGAGCTGTTTTTT.

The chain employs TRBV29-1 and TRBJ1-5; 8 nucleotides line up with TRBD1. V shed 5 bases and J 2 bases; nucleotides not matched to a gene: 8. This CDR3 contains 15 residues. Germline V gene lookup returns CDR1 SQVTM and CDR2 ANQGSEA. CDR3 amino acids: CSVTGQGWGNQPQHF. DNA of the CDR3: TGCAGCGTTACAGGACAGGGATGGGGCAATCAGCCCCAGCATTTT.

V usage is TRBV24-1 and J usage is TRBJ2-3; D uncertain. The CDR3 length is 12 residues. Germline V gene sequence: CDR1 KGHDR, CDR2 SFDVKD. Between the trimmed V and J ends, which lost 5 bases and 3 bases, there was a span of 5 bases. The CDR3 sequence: CATSAQTDTQYF. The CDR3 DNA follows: TGTGCCACCAGTGCCCAGACAGATACGCAGTATTTT.

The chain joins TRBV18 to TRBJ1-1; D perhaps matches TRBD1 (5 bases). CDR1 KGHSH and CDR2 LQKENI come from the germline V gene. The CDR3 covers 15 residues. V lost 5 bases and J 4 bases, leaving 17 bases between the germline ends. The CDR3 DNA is TGTGCCAGCTCATGGGGGGGACGGAGTTCCACTGAAGCTTTCTTT. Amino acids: CASSWGGRSSTEAFF.

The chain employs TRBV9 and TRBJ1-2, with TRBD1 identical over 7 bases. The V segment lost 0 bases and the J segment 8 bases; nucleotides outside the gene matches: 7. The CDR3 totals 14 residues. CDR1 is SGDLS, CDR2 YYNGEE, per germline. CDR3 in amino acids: CASSVAVRGVGYTF. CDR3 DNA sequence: TGTGCCAGCAGCGTAGCGGTCAGGGGGGTAGGCTACACCTTC.

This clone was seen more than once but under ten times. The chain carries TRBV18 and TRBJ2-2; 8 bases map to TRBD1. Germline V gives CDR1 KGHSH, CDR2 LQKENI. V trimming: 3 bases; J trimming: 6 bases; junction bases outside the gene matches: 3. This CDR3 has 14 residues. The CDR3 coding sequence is TGTGCCAGCTCACCCAGGGGGCAGTCCGGGGAGCTGTTTTTT. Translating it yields CASSPRGQSGELFF.

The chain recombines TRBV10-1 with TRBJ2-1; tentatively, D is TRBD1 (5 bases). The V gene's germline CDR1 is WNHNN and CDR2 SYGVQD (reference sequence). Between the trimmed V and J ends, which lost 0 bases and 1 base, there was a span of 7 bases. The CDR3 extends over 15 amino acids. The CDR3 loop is CASSESRGSYNEQFF. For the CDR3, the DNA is TGCGCCAGCAGTGAGTCAAGGGGATCCTACAATGAGCAGTTCTTC.

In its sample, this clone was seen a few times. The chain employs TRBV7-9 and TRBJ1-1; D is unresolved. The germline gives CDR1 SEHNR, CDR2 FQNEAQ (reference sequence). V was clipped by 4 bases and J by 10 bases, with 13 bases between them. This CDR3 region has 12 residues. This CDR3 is CASSSTNVGAFF. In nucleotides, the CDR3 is TGTGCCAGCAGCTCGACAAATGTAGGAGCTTTCTTT.

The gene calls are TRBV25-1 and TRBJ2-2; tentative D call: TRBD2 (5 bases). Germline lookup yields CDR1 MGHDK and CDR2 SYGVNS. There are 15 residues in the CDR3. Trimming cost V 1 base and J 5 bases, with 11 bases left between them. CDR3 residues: CASSEFEGRTGELFF. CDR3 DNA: TGTGCCAGCAGTGAATTTGAGGGAAGGACCGGGGAGCTGTTTTTT.

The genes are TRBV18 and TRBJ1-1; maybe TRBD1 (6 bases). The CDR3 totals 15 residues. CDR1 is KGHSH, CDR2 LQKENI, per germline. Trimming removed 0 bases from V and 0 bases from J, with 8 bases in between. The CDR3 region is CASSPPGTLNTEAFF. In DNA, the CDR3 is TGTGCCAGCTCACCACCAGGGACACTGAACACTGAAGCTTTCTTT.

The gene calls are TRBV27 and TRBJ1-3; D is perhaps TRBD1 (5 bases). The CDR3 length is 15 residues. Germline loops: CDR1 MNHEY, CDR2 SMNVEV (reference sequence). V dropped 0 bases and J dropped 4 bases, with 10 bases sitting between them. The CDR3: CASSLSGVRGNTIYF. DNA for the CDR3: TGTGCCAGCAGTTTATCAGGGGTACGAGGAAACACCATATATTTT.

This CDR3 reads CASTYGFSYNEQFF. For the CDR3, the DNA is TGTGCCAGCACCTACGGGTTCTCCTACAATGAGCAGTTCTTC. The genes are TRBV6-5 and TRBJ2-1; no clear D. V shed 7 bases and J shed 0 bases, with 10 bases lying between them. In germline, CDR1 is MNHEY, CDR2 SVGAGI. This CDR3 region has 14 residues.

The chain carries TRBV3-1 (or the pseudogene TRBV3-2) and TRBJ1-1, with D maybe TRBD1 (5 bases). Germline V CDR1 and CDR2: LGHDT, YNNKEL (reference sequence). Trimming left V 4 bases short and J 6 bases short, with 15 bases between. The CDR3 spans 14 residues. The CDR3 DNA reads TGTGCCAGCAGCCCGGGGGTCTATCAAGCTGAAGCTTTCTTT. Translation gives CASSPGVYQAEAFF.

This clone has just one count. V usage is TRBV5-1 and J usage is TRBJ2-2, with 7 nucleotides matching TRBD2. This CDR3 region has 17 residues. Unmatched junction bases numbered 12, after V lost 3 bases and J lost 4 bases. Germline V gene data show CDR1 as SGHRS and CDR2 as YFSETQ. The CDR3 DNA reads TGCGCCAGCAGCTGGCCTAGGGAGGGACCCTTCACCGGGGAGCTGTTTTTT. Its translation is CASSWPREGPFTGELFF.

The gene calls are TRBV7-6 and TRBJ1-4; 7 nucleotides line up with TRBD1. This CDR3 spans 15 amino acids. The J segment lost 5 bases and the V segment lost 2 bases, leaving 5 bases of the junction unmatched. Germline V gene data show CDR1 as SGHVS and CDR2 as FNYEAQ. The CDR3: CASSLSGQTNEKLFF. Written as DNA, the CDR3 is TGTGCCAGCAGCTTATCGGGACAGACGAATGAAAAACTGTTTTTT.